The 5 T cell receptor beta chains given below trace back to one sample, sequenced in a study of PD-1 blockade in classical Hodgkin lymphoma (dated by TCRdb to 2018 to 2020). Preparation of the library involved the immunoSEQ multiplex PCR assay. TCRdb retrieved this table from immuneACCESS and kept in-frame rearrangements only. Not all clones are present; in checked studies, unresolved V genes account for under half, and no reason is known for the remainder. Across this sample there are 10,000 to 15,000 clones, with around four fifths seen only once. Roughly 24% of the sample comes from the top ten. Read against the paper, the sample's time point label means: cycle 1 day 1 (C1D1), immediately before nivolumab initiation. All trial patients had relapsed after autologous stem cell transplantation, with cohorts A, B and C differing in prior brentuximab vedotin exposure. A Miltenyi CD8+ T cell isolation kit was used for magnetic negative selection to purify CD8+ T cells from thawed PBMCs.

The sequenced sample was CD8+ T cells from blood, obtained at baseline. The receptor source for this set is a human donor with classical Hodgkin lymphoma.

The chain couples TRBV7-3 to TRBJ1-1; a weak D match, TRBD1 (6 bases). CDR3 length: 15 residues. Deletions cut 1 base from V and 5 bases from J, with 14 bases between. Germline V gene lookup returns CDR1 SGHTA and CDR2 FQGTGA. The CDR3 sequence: CASSLNGGARTEAFF. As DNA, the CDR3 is TGTGCCAGCAGCTTAAATGGGGGGGCACGAACTGAAGCTTTCTTT.

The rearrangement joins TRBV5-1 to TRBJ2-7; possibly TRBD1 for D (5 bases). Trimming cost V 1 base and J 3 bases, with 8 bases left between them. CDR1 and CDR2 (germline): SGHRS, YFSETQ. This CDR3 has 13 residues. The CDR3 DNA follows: TGCGCCAGCAGCTTGTCGCAGGGCTACGAGCAGTACTTC. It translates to CASSLSQGYEQYF.

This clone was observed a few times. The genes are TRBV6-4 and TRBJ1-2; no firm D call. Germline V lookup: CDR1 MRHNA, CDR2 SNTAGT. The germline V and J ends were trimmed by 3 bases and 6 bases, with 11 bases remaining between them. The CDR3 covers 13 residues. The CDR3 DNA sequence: TGTGCCAGCAGTGATGGGATGAGCGATGGCTACACCTTC. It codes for CASSDGMSDGYTF.

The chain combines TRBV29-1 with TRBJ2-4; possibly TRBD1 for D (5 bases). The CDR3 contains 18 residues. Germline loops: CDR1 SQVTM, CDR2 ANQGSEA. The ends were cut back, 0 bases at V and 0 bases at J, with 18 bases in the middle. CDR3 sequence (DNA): TGCAGCGTTGAAGACACAGGAACAATGGATCTAGCCAAAAACATTCAGTACTTC. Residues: CSVEDTGTMDLAKNIQYF.

DNA for the CDR3: TGTGCCAGCAGTTTGGTCGGGGGCGCCTACAATCAGCCCCAGCATTTT. Residues: CASSLVGGAYNQPQHF. The genes are TRBV28 and TRBJ1-5; D is perhaps TRBD1 (6 bases). The germline V gene has CDR1 MDHEN and CDR2 SYDVKM. This CDR3 region has 16 residues. V shed 3 bases and J shed 3 bases, with 15 bases lying between them.